Shown below are 23 T cell receptor beta chains from a single sample sequenced in a study of blood T cells in healthy people across ages. Primers used in a second PCR of roughly 7 to 11 cycles were a sample-barcoded 5' primer and a J-beta primer mix. MiXCR, applied by TCRdb to the 5' RACE reads, yields one record per CDR3 protein. The table has roughly 1,700,000 distinct CDR3 sequences, 28% seen once. What was sequenced was blood. These receptor sequences come from a woman under 40 in good health.

This clonotype came up many times. The V gene is TRBV7-9, the J gene TRBJ2-5; no clear D gene. Germline assignment: CDR1 SEHNR and CDR2 FQNEAQ (reference sequence). The CDR3 sequence is 17 residues long. The V end lost 4 bases, the J end lost 0 bases, and 18 bases lay between the germline ends. CDR3 DNA: TGTGCCAGCAGCTCGAGGAAAATGACGGAGTACCAAGAGACCCAGTACTTC. Protein sequence: CASSSRKMTEYQETQYF.

V is TRBV7-2 and J is TRBJ2-5; D is unclear. This CDR3 spans 13 amino acids. From germline, CDR1 is SGHTA and CDR2 FQGNSA. The V end lost 5 bases, the J end lost 5 bases, and 12 bases lay between the germline ends. For the CDR3, the DNA is TGTGCCAGCAGCCCCCCTGGTTATGAGACCCAGTACTTC. Its protein product is CASSPPGYETQYF.

This clonotype was seen a handful of times. The J gene is TRBJ2-4, the V gene TRBV12-3 or TRBV12-4; D may match TRBD1 or TRBD2 (5 bases each). The end of the DNA fits TRBJ2-7 better, so the J call may be wrong. There are 14 residues in the CDR3. For the CDR3, the DNA is TGTGCCAGCAGCCCCGCCGGGACCCCGTACGAGCAGTACTTC. Translation gives CASSPAGTPYEQYF.

This clonotype was seen ten or more times. J is TRBJ2-7 and V is TRBV25-1; D is undetermined. Trimming removed 3 bases from V and 6 bases from J, with 12 bases in between. The CDR3 totals 13 residues. Germline V gene lookup returns CDR1 MGHDK and CDR2 SYGVNS. The CDR3 reads CASSDPFTGEQYF. CDR3 DNA sequence: TGTGCCAGCAGTGACCCGTTCACGGGCGAGCAGTACTTC.

This clonotype has a handful of counts. The rearrangement uses TRBV7-9 and TRBJ2-1; 13 nucleotides align to TRBD2. V trimming: 5 bases; J trimming: 13 bases; junction bases outside the gene matches: 26. The CDR3 contains 20 residues. Germline loops: CDR1 SEHNR, CDR2 FQNEAQ (reference sequence). DNA of the CDR3: TGTGCCAGCAGCCCGAGGGGAATTAACCTTGGGACTAGCGGGAACAACGAACAGTTCTTC. Translation gives CASSPRGINLGTSGNNEQFF.

The chain is built from TRBV20-1 and TRBJ2-3; TRBD2 matches 7 bases. This CDR3 spans 14 amino acids. From germline, CDR1 is DFQATT and CDR2 SNEGSKA (reference sequence). The V and J ends lost 6 bases and 5 bases, in that order; junction bases with no gene match: 11. DNA for the CDR3: TGCAGTGCCGCCCCGAGCGGGGTAGGAGATACGCAGTATTTT. Translation gives CSAAPSGVGDTQYF.

This clonotype was seen a few times. The chain uses TRBV6-2 or TRBV6-3 and TRBJ2-3; 7 nucleotides line up with TRBD1. CDR1 and CDR2 from the germline V gene are MNHEY and SVGEGT. The CDR3 is 13 amino acids. V shed 6 bases, J shed 6 bases, and the junction held 6 bases outside the gene matches. CDR3 in amino acids: CASRAGTADTQYF. DNA of the CDR3: TGTGCCAGCAGAGCCGGGACAGCGGATACGCAGTATTTT.

The sample holds many counts of this clonotype. The junction does not match germline at one end; this may be a read error. V is TRBV20-1 and J is TRBJ2-4; D unclear. Germline V gene sequence: CDR1 DFQATT, CDR2 SNEGSKA (reference sequence). This CDR3 region has 12 residues. CDR3 sequence reads: CSVSLANNIQYF. The CDR3 DNA sequence: TGCAGTGTCTCCTTAGCCAATAACATTCAGTACTTC.

This clonotype showed up just a few times. J is TRBJ1-1 and V is TRBV20-1; unclear D gene. CDR1 and CDR2 from the germline V gene are DFQATT and SNEGSKA (reference sequence). CDR3 size: 12 residues. V lost 8 bases, J lost 1 base, and 11 bases lay in between. CDR3 residues: CSSTKGNTEAFF. The CDR3 DNA follows: TGCAGTTCTACCAAAGGGAACACTGAAGCTTTCTTT.

The chain is built from TRBV7-6 and TRBJ1-1; D unresolved. Per the germline V gene, CDR1 is SGHVS and CDR2 is FNYEAQ. The V and J ends lost 2 bases and 0 bases respectively, with 13 bases between them. The CDR3 consists of 16 residues. The CDR3 region has the DNA TGTGCCAGCAGCTTAAACAGCAGAATGATGAACACTGAAGCTTTCTTT. Protein: CASSLNSRMMNTEAFF.

The chain recombines TRBV18 with TRBJ2-7, with D possibly TRBD2 on 6 matching bases. From germline, CDR1 is KGHSH and CDR2 LQKENI. With 0 bases removed from V and 4 bases from J, the gap between germline ends came to 13 bases. The CDR3 loop spans 15 amino acids. The CDR3 protein is CASSPPEGMRYEQYF. In DNA, the CDR3 is TGTGCCAGCTCACCACCGGAGGGGATGAGGTACGAGCAGTACTTC. The full variable domain, with the rest looked up from reference TRBV18 and TRBJ2-7, is NAGVMQNPRHLVRRRGQEARLRCSPMKGHSHVYWYRQLPEEGLKFMVYLQKENIIDESGMPKERFSAEFPKEGPSILRIQQVVRGDSAAYFCASSPPEGMRYEQYFGPGTRLTVT.

This clonotype was seen a few times. The gene calls are TRBV12-3 or TRBV12-4 and TRBJ2-7, with D possibly being TRBD1 or TRBD2 (5 bases each). Trimming removed 5 bases from V and 4 bases from J, with 15 bases in between. The CDR3 is 14 residues long. DNA for the CDR3: TGTGCCAGCAGTATCTTCCGGGACCGGTACGAGCAGTACTTC. It yields the protein CASSIFRDRYEQYF.

Comments on this clonotype: A read error may explain this, as a much larger clone is one base away. The chain carries TRBV10-3 and TRBJ2-1, with TRBD2 identical over 14 bases. The CDR3 length is 16 residues. V lost 4 bases and J lost 5; bases outside the gene matches: 4. Germline assignment: CDR1 ENHRY and CDR2 SYGVKD. CDR3 DNA: TGTGCCATCAGTGGGTCGGGACTAGCGGGAGACAATGAGCAGTTCTTC. Amino acids: CAISGSGLAGDNEQFF.

This clonotype was detected ten times or more. The genes are TRBV29-1 and TRBJ1-1; D might be TRBD1 (6 bases). With 2 bases removed from V and 3 bases from J, the gap between germline ends came to 10 bases. The CDR3 is 13 amino acids. Looked up from germline, CDR1 is SQVTM and CDR2 is ANQGSEA. In DNA form, the CDR3 reads TGCAGCGTTGAATGGGGGCGAGACACTGAAGCTTTCTTT. Its protein is CSVEWGRDTEAFF. Using reference TRBV29-1 and TRBJ1-1 for the parts outside the CDR3, the full variable domain is SAVISQKPSRDICQRGTSLTIQCQVDSQVTMMFWYRQQPGQSLTLIATANQGSEATYESGFVIDKFPISRPNLTFSTLTVSNMSPEDSSIYLCSVEWGRDTEAFFGQGTRLTVV.

The CDR3 spells CSVLLAGRGTQYF. The CDR3 DNA is TGCAGCGTTTTGTTAGCAGGGAGGGGGACGCAGTATTTT. The V and J genes are TRBV29-1 and TRBJ2-3; weak D call: TRBD2 (7 bases). The V gene's germline CDR1 is SQVTM and CDR2 ANQGSEA. Trimming cost V 5 bases and J 9 bases, with 18 bases left between them. The CDR3 contains 13 residues.

As to this clonotype: One junction end does not reproduce the germline sequence, and a read error may be involved. This chain links TRBV10-3 with TRBJ1-6; D remains unclear. Germline CDR1 and CDR2: ENHRY and SYGVKD. This CDR3 is 15 amino acids long. The CDR3: CAISESTNPPSPPHF. As DNA, the CDR3 is TGTGCCATCAGTGAGTCTACGAACCCCCCGTCACCCCCCCACTTT.

The chain recombines TRBV7-9 with TRBJ2-1; D may correspond to TRBD1 or TRBD2 (5 bases each). Looked up from germline, CDR1 is SEHNR and CDR2 is FQNEAQ (reference sequence). Trimming removed 6 bases at V and 13 bases at J, with 16 bases between. CDR3 length equals 12 residues. The CDR3 reads CASSQSRGRQFF. CDR3 DNA: TGTGCCAGCAGTCAAAGCCGGGGCCGCCAGTTCTTC.

Comment on this clonotype: At one end the junction does not follow the germline gene, possibly because of a read error. This rearrangement joins TRBV9 to TRBJ1-5, with 10 bases fitting TRBD1. In germline, CDR1 is SGDLS, CDR2 YYNGEE. The CDR3 has 15 residues. This CDR3 reads CAGSVGTGANQPQHF. The CDR3 DNA reads as TGTGCCGGCAGCGTGGGGACAGGGGCAAATCAGCCCCAGCATTTT.

In its sample, this clonotype was seen many times. This chain links TRBV24-1 with TRBJ1-1; 9 nucleotides agree with TRBD1. The CDR3 runs to 13 residues. Trimming at V came to 4 bases and at J to 11 bases, leaving 7 bases not matched to a gene. In germline, CDR1 is KGHDR, CDR2 SFDVKD. The CDR3 sequence is CATSELGTGKAFF. CDR3 sequence (DNA): TGTGCCACCAGTGAACTGGGGACAGGGAAGGCTTTCTTT.

This clonotype was seen many times. The chain combines TRBV5-1 with TRBJ1-2; D is unresolved. The CDR3 is made up of 12 amino acids. The germline V and J ends were trimmed by 4 bases and 4 bases, with 8 bases remaining between them. Germline V gene lookup returns CDR1 SGHRS and CDR2 YFSETQ. CDR3 DNA: TGCGCCAGCAGCGAAGAGAGCTATGGCTACACCTTC. Its translation is CASSEESYGYTF.

V usage is TRBV6-5 and J usage is TRBJ2-5, with D possibly being TRBD1 (5 bases). The CDR3 is 11 amino acids. Trimming shortened V by 10 bases and J by 11 bases, and 17 bases separated the two germline ends. Germline V lookup: CDR1 MNHEY, CDR2 SVGAGI. CDR3 in DNA: TGTGCCACCTTAGGGGTGTACGGGCAGTACTTC. Protein: CATLGVYGQYF.

The CDR3 protein is CASSYPGTSGYNEQFF. The CDR3 nucleotides are TGTGCCAGCAGCTATCCCGGGACTAGCGGTTACAATGAGCAGTTCTTC. This sequence joins TRBV7-9 and TRBJ2-1; TRBD2 aligns across 11 bases. The CDR3 is made up of 16 amino acids. J lost 4 bases, V lost 4 bases, and 6 bases had no gene match. CDR1 SEHNR and CDR2 FQNEAQ come from the germline V gene (reference sequence).

This clonotype was seen a handful of times. The gene calls are TRBV15 and TRBJ2-1; D is undetermined. V lost 1 base to trimming and J lost 2 bases, with 3 bases between them. The CDR3 is made up of 13 amino acids. The germline CDR1 and CDR2 sequences are LNHNV and YYDKDF (reference sequence). The CDR3 region is CATSRVAYNEQFF. The CDR3 coding sequence is TGTGCCACCAGCAGAGTGGCCTACAATGAGCAGTTCTTC.